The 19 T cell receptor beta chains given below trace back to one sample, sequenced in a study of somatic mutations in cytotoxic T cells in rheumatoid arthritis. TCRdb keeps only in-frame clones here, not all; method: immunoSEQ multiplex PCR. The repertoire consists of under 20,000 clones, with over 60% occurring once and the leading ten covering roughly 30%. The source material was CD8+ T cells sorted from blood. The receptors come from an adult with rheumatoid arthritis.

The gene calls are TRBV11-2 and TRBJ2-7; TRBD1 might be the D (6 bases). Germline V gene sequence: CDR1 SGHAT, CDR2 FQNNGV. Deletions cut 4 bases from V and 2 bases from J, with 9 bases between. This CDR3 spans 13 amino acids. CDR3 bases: TGTGCCAGCAGCTGGGACACTGCCTACGAGCAGTACTTC. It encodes CASSWDTAYEQYF.

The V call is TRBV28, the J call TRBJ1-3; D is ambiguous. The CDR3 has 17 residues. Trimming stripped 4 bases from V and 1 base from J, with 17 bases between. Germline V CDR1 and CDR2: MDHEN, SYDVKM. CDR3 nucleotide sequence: TGTGCCAGCAGTTCATCGGGAGGCGACGCTTCTGGAAACACCATATATTTT. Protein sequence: CASSSSGGDASGNTIYF.

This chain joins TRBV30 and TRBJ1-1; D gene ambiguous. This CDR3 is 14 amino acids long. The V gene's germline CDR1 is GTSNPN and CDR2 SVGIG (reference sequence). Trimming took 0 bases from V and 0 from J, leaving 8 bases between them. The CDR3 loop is CAWSVGFMNTEAFF. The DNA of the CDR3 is TGTGCCTGGAGTGTGGGGTTTATGAACACTGAAGCTTTCTTT.

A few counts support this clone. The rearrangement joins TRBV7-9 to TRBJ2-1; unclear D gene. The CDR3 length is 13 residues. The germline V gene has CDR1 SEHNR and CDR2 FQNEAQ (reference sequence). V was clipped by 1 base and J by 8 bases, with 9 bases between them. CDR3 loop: CASSLVHWDEQFF. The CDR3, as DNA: TGTGCCAGCAGCTTAGTACACTGGGATGAGCAGTTCTTC.

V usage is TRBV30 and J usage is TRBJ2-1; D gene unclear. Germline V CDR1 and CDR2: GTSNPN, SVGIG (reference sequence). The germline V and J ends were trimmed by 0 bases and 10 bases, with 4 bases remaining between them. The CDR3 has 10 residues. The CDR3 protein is CAWSVQEQFF. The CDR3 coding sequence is TGTGCCTGGAGTGTACAAGAGCAGTTCTTC.

The CDR3 coding sequence is TGTGCCAGCAGCTTATACAGGGGGCGTAACTATGGCTACACCTTC. Protein product: CASSLYRGRNYGYTF. The chain couples TRBV13 to TRBJ1-2; TRBD1 aligns across 9 bases. The germline gives CDR1 PRHDT, CDR2 FYEKMQ (reference sequence). The CDR3 is 15 amino acids. The V segment lost 2 bases and the J segment 1 base; nucleotides outside the gene matches: 2.

The CDR3 region has the DNA TGTGCCAGCAGCTTAAGTGGGACCGCTGAAGCTTTCTTT. It encodes CASSLSGTAEAFF. The chain has TRBV11-2 and TRBJ1-1, with D tentatively TRBD1 (5 bases). The V end lost 2 bases, the J end lost 6 bases, and 10 bases lay between the germline ends. The CDR3 contains 13 residues. The germline CDR1 and CDR2 sequences are SGHAT and FQNNGV.

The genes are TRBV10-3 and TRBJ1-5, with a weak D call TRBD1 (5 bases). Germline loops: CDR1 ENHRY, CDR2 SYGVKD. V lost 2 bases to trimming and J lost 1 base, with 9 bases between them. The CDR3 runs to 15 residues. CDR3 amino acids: CAISEAGGSNQPQHF. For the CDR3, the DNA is TGTGCCATCAGTGAGGCCGGGGGAAGCAATCAGCCCCAGCATTTT.

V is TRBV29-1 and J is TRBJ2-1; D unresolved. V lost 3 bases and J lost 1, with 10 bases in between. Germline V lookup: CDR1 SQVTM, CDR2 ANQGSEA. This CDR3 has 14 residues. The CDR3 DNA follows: TGCAGCGTTGAGGTGGGATATTCCTACAATGAGCAGTTCTTC. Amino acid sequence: CSVEVGYSYNEQFF.

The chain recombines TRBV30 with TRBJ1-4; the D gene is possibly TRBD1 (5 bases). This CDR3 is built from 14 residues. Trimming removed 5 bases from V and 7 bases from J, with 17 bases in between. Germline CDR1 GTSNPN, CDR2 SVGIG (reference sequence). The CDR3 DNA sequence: TGTGCCTGGGCTCAAGGGACTCTTTCTGAAAAACTGTTTTTT. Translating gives CAWAQGTLSEKLFF. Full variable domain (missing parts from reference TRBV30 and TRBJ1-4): SQTIHQWPATLVQPVGSPLSLECTVEGTSNPNLYWYRQAAGRGLQLLFYSVGIGQISSEVPQNLSASRPQDRQFILSSKKLLLSDSGFYLCAWAQGTLSEKLFFGSGTQLSVL.

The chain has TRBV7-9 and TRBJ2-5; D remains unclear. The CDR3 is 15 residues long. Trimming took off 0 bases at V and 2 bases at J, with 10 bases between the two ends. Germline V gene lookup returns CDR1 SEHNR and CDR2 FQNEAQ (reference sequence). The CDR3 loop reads CASSLANRKQETQYF. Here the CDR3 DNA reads TGTGCCAGCAGCTTAGCGAATAGGAAACAAGAGACCCAGTACTTC.

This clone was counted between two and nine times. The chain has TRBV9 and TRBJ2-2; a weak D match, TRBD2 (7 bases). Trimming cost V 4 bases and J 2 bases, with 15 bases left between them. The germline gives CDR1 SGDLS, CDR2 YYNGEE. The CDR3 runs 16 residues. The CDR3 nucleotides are TGTGCCAGCAGCACACCAGGGGAGGGTAACACCGGGGAGCTGTTTTTT. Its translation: CASSTPGEGNTGELFF.

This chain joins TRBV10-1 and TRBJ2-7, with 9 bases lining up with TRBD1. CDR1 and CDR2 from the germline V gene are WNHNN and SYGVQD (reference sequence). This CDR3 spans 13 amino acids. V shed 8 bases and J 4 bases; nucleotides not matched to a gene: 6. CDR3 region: CASGRTGEYEQYF. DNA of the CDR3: TGCGCCAGCGGAAGGACAGGGGAGTACGAGCAGTACTTC.

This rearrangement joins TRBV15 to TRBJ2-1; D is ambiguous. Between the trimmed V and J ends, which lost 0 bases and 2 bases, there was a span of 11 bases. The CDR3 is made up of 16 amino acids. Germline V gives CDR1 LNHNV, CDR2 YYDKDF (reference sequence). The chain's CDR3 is CATSRDLAATYNEQFF. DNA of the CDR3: TGTGCCACCAGCAGAGATCTTGCGGCCACCTACAATGAGCAGTTCTTC.

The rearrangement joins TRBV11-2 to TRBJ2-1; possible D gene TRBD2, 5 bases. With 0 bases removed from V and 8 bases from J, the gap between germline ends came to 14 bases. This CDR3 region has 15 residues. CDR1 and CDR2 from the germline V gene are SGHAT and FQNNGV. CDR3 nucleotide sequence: TGTGCCAGCAGCTTAGATTCTAGCATGACGGATGAGCAGTTCTTC. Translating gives CASSLDSSMTDEQFF.

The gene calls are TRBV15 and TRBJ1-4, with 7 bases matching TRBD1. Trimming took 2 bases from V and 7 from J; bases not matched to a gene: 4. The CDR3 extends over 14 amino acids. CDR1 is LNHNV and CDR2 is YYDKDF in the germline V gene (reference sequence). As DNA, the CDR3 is TGTGCCACCAGCAGACAGGGGGAAAGTGAAAAACTGTTTTTT. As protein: CATSRQGESEKLFF.

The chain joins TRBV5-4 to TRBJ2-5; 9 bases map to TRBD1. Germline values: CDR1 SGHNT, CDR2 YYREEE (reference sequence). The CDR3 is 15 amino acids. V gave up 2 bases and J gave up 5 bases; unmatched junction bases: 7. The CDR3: CASSFGGQGEETQYF. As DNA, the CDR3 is TGTGCCAGCAGCTTCGGGGGACAGGGAGAGGAGACCCAGTACTTC.

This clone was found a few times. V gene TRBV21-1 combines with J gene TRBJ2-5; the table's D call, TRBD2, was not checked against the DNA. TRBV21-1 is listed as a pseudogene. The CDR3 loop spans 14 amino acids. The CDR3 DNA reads TGTGCCAGCAGCAAGGCGGGACTAAAAGAGACCCAGTACTTC. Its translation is CASSKAGLKETQYF.

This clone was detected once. For the CDR3, the DNA is TGTGCCAGCAGTGAATGGTTAATAGATACGCAGTATTTT. Its protein product is CASSEWLIDTQYF. V usage is TRBV2 and J usage is TRBJ2-3; unclear D gene. This CDR3 contains 13 residues. The V and J ends lost 2 bases and 5 bases respectively, with 8 bases between them. The germline V gene encodes CDR1 SNHLY and CDR2 FYNNEI.